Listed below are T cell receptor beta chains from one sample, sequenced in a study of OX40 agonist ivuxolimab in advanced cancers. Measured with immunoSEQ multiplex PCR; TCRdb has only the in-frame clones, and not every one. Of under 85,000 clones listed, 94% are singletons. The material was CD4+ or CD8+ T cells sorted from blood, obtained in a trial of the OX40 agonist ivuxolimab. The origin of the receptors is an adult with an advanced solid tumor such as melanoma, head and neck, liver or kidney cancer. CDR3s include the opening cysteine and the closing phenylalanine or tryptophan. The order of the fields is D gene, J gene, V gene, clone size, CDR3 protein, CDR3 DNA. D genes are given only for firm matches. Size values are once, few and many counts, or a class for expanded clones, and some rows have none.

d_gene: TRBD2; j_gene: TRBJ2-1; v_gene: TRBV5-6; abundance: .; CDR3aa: CASSLGLAWNEQFF; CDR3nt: TGTGCCAGCAGCTTGGGACTAGCGTGGAATGAGCAGTTCTTC
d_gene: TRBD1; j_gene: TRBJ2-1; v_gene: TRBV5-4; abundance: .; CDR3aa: CASYRQGIVGNEQFF; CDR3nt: TGTGCCAGCTATCGACAGGGTATAGTTGGCAATGAGCAGTTCTTC
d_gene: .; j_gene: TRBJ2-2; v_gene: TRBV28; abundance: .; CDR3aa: CASRSGRGELFF; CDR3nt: TGTGCCAGCAGGAGCGGGCGGGGGGAGCTGTTTTTT
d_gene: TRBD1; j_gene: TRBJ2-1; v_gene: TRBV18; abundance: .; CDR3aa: CASSSELSDRGGYEQFF; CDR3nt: TGTGCCAGCTCATCAGAACTTTCGGACAGGGGAGGGTATGAGCAGTTCTTC
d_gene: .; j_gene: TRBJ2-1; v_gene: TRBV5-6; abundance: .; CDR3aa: CASSPRGPGAQGPTNEQFF; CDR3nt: TGTGCCAGCAGCCCGCGGGGCCCGGGCGCCCAGGGGCCGACCAATGAGCAGTTCTTC
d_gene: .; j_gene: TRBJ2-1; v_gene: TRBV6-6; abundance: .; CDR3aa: CASSQPGLEYNEQFF; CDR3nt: TGTGCCAGCAGCCAACCGGGACTTGAATACAATGAGCAGTTCTTC
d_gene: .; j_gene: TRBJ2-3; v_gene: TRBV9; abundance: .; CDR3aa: CASSAPPGHTKTDTQYF; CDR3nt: TGTGCCAGCAGCGCCCCTCCTGGGCATACGAAAACAGATACGCAGTATTTT
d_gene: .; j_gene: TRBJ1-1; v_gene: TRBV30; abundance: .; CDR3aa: CAWTGYERTEAFF; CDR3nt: TGTGCCTGGACAGGCTATGAGAGGACTGAAGCTTTCTTT
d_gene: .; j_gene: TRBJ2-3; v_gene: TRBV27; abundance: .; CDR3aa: CASTLGRGDTQYF; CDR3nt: TGTGCCAGCACGCTAGGAAGGGGAGATACGCAGTATTTT
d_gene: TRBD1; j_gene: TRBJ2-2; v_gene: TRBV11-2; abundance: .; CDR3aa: CASSPWTGGSTGELFF; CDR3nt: TGTGCCAGCAGCCCTTGGACAGGGGGCAGCACCGGGGAGCTGTTTTTT
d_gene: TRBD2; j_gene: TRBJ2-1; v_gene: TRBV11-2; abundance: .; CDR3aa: CASSLGAGGVYNEQFF; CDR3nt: TGTGCCAGCAGCTTAGGAGCGGGAGGAGTATACAATGAGCAGTTCTTC
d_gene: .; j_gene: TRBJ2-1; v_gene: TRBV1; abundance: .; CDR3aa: CTSSQNTSGGVVEQFF; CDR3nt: TGCACCAGCAGCCAAAACACTAGCGGAGGGGTGGTTGAGCAGTTCTTC
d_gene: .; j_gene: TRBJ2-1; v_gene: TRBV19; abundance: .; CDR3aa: CASSIAHSSYNEQFF; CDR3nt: TGTGCCAGTAGTATCGCACATAGCTCCTACAATGAGCAGTTCTTC
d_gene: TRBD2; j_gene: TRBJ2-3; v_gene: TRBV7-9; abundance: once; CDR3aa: CASTGREDTQYF; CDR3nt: TGTGCCAGCACCGGGAGGGAGGATACGCAGTATTTT
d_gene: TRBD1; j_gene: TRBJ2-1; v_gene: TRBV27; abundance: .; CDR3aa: CASSITGVGNEQFF; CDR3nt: TGTGCCAGCAGTATAACAGGGGTGGGCAATGAGCAGTTCTTC
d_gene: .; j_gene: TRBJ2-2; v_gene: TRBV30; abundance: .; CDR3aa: CACVRLDTGELFF; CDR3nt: TGTGCCTGCGTTAGGTTGGACACCGGGGAGCTGTTTTTT
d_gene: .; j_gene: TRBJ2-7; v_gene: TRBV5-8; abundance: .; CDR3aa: CASSSYSYEQYF; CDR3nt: TGTGCCAGCAGCTCTTACTCCTACGAGCAGTACTTC
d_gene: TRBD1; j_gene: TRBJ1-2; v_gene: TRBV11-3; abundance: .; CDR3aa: CASSPTGGARGYTF; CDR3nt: TGTGCCAGCAGCCCGACAGGGGGCGCGAGGGGCTACACCTTC
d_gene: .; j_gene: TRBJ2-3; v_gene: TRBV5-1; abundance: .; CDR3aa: CASSLSPNEADTQYF; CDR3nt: TGCGCCAGCAGCTTAAGCCCCAACGAGGCAGATACGCAGTATTTT
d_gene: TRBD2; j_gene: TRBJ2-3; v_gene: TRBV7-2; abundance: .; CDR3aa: CASSPSVAWGRAIDTQYF; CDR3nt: TGTGCCAGCAGCCCCTCTGTGGCTTGGGGGAGGGCGATAGATACGCAGTATTTT
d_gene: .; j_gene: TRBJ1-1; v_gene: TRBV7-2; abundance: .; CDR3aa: CASSLPLDESMNTEAFF; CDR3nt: TGTGCCAGCAGCTTACCACTCGATGAGAGTATGAACACTGAAGCTTTCTTT
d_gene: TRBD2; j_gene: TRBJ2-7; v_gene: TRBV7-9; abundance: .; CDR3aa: CASSLGASGSSYEQYF; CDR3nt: TGTGCCAGCAGCTTAGGGGCTAGCGGGAGCTCCTACGAGCAGTACTTC
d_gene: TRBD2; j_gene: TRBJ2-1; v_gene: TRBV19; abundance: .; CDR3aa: CASTEGLAGTIFSYNEQFF; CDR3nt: TGTGCCAGTACCGAGGGTCTAGCGGGTACGATCTTCTCCTACAATGAGCAGTTCTTC
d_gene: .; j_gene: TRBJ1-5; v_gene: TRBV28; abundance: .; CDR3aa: CASDRGGARQPQHF; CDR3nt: TGTGCCAGCGACCGCGGGGGGGCGCGACAGCCCCAGCATTTT
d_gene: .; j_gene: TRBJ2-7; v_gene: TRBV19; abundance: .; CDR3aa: CASSRITGTRVYEQYF; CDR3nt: TGTGCCAGTAGTAGGATAACCGGGACAAGAGTTTACGAGCAGTACTTC
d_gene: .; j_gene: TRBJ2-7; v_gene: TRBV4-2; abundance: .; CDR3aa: CASSQDLRGSSYEQYF; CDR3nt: TGTGCCAGCAGCCAAGATCTCCGGGGGAGCTCCTACGAGCAGTACTTC
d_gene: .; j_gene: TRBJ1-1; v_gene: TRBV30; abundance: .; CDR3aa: CAWSVAVNTEAFF; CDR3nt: TGTGCCTGGAGTGTCGCGGTGAACACTGAAGCTTTCTTT
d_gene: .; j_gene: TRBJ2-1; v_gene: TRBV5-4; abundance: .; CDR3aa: CASRPLATYNEQFF; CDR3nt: TGTGCCAGCAGACCTCTAGCGACCTACAATGAGCAGTTCTTC
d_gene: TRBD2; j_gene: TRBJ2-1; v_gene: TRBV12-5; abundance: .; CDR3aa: CASGLGSGSYNEQFF; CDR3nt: TGTGCTAGTGGTTTGGGTAGCGGGAGTTACAATGAGCAGTTCTTC
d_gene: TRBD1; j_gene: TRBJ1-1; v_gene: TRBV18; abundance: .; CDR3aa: CASSHGQGGHTEAFF; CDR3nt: TGTGCCAGCTCACACGGACAGGGCGGGCACACTGAAGCTTTCTTT
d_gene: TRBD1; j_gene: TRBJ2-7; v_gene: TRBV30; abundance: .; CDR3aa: CAWSGTGREQYF; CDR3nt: TGTGCCTGGAGTGGGACAGGTCGGGAGCAGTACTTC
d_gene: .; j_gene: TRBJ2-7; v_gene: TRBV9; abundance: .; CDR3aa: CASSAPQGYEQYF; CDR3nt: TGTGCCAGCAGCGCCCCTCAGGGCTACGAGCAGTACTTC
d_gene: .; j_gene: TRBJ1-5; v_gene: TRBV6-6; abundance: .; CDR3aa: CATGGQLQPQHF; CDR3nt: TGTGCCACCGGGGGGCAGTTACAGCCCCAGCATTTT
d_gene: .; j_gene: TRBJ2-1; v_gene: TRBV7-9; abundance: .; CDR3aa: CASSLGRYNEQFF; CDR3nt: TGTGCTAGCAGCTTGGGGCGGTACAATGAGCAGTTCTTC
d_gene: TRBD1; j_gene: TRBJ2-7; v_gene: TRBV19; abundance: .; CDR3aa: CASSIGMGQTYEQYF; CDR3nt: TGTGCCAGTAGTATAGGAATGGGACAGACCTACGAGCAGTACTTC
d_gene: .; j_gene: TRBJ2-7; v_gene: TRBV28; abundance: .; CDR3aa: CASRRTGNHEQYF; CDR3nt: TGTGCCAGCAGGAGAACAGGGAACCACGAGCAGTACTTC
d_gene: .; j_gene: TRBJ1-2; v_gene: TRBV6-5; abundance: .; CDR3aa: CASSYFPGRYGYTF; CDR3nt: TGTGCCAGCAGTTATTTTCCGGGACGCTATGGCTACACCTTC
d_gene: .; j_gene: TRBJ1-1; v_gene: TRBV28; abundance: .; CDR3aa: CASSWGTEAFF; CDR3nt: TGTGCCAGCAGTTGGGGCACTGAAGCTTTCTTT
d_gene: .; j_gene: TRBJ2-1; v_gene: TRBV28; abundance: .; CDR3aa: CASSLFGLSYNEQFF; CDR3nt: TGTGCCAGCAGTTTGTTCGGGCTATCCTACAATGAGCAGTTCTTC
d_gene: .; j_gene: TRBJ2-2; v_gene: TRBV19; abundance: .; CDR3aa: CASNLGRVGELFF; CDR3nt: TGTGCCAGTAACCTAGGACGGGTCGGGGAGCTGTTTTTT
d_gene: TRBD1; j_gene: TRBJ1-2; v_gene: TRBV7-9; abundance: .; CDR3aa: CASSTPPSSGQGADGYTF; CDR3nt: TGTGCCAGCAGCACCCCCCCAAGCTCGGGACAGGGGGCCGATGGCTACACCTTC
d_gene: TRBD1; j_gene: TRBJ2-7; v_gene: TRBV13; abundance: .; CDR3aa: CASSLEQGPYEQYF; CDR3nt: TGTGCCAGCAGCTTAGAACAGGGGCCCTACGAGCAGTACTTC
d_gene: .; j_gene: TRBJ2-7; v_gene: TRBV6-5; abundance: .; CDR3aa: CASSPYGGINEQYF; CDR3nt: TGTGCCAGCAGTCCCTACGGGGGAATCAACGAGCAGTACTTC
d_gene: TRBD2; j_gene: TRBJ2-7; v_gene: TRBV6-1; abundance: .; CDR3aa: CASGLAGNYEQYF; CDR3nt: TGTGCCAGCGGGCTAGCGGGGAATTACGAGCAGTACTTC
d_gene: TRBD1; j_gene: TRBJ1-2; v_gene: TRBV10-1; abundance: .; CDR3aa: CASRKRYPGGIDWDYGYTF; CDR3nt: TGCGCCAGCAGAAAAAGGTATCCAGGGGGAATAGATTGGGACTATGGCTACACCTTC
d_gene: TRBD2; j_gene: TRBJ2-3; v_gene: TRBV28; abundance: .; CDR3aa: CASRSSSGRAQDTQYF; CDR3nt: TGTGCCAGCAGGTCGTCTAGCGGGAGGGCCCAAGATACGCAGTATTTT
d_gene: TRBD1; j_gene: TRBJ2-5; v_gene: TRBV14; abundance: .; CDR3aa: CASSQDRDRGAGYQETQYF; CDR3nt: TGTGCCAGCAGCCAAGATCGGGACAGGGGCGCCGGGTACCAAGAGACCCAGTACTTC
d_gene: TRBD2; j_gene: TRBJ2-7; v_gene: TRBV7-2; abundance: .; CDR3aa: CASSLGRPSGSPSYEQYF; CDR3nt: TGTGCCAGCAGCTTAGGCCGTCCTAGCGGGAGCCCCTCCTACGAGCAGTACTTC
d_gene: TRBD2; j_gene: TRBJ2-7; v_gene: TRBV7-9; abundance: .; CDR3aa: CASSLLTSGTHEQYF; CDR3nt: TGTGCCAGCAGCTTATTAACTAGCGGGACCCACGAGCAGTACTTC
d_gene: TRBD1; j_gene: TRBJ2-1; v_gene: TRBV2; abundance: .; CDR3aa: CASSLTGRYNEQFF; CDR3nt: TGTGCCAGCTCACTGACAGGGCGGTACAATGAGCAGTTCTTC
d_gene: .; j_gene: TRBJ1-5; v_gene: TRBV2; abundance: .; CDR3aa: CASSDGRGQPQHF; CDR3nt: TGTGCCAGCAGTGATGGGAGAGGTCAGCCCCAGCATTTT
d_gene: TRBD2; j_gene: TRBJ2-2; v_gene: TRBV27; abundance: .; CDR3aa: CASSLTTSGSGRGELFF; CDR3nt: TGTGCCAGCAGTTTGACGACTAGCGGGAGTGGGAGAGGGGAGCTGTTTTTT
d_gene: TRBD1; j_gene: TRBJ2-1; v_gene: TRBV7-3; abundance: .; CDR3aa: CASSNTGGEGNEQFF; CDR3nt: TGTGCCAGCAGCAATACAGGGGGCGAAGGCAATGAGCAGTTCTTC
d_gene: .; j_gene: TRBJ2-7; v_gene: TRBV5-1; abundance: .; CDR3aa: CASSFNRDKNYEQYF; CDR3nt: TGCGCCAGCAGCTTCAACCGGGACAAGAACTACGAGCAGTACTTC
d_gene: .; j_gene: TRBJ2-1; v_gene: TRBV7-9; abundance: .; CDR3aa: CASSPGLRSYNEQFF; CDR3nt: TGTGCCAGCAGCCCCGGCCTTCGCTCCTACAATGAGCAGTTCTTC
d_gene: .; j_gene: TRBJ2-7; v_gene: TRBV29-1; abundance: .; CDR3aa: CSVVEADTYEQYF; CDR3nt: TGCAGCGTTGTGGAGGCAGATACCTACGAGCAGTACTTC
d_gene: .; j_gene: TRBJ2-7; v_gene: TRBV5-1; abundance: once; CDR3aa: CASSPSKGAYEQYF; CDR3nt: TGCGCCAGCAGCCCGTCCAAGGGGGCCTACGAGCAGTACTTC
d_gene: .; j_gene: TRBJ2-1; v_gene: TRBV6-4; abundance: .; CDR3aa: CASSDSVYNEQFF; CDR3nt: TGTGCCAGCAGTGACTCCGTCTACAATGAGCAGTTCTTC